The clone carrying this T cell receptor (beta chain) appeared a single time. The antigen is undetermined. This CDR3 spans 14 amino acids. V lost 4 bases, J lost 6 bases, and 14 bases lay in between. CDR1 and CDR2 from the germline V gene are SGHRS and YFSETQ. These data originate in a study of OX40 agonist ivuxolimab in advanced cancers. Whole-study findings and limits: At 0.1-3.0 mg/kg, partial responders had clonal expansion among the lowest observed.

Using immunoSEQ multiplex PCR, the repertoire was profiled, and TCRdb retains in-frame clones only, with some absent. This sample has approximately 86,000 clones, with approximately 86% found just once. This chain links TRBV5-1 with TRBJ1-5; TRBD1 might be the D (5 bases). The clonotype originates from an adult with an advanced solid tumor such as melanoma, head and neck, liver or kidney cancer. The material sequenced was CD4+ or CD8+ T cells sorted from blood, taken in a trial of the OX40 agonist ivuxolimab. The CDR3 spells CASSQGFEGQPQHF. CDR3 nucleotides: TGCGCCAGCAGCCAGGGTTTTGAGGGTCAGCCCCAGCATTTT.